The rows below give T cell receptor beta chains drawn from one sample of a study of cytomegalovirus exposure and HLA in healthy donors. TCRdb keeps only in-frame clones here, not all; method: immunoSEQ multiplex PCR. The top ten hold roughly 0.83% of the sample, which has under 400,000 clones, roughly 88% seen once. The specimen sequenced was PBMCs. Receptors were obtained from a woman aged 18-35 years in good health and CMV-seronegative. The CDR3 runs from the conserved cysteine through the conserved F or W. Each record gives: CDR3 protein, CDR3 DNA, J gene, V gene, D gene, clone size. D genes are given only for firm matches. The size of a clone is reported for some rows only, either as once, few or many, or as a class for expanded clones.

CDR3 protein: CASSKAGTGGNEKLFF; CDR3 DNA: TGTGCCAGCAGCAAAGCAGGGACAGGGGGTAATGAAAAACTGTTTTTT; J gene: TRBJ1-4; V gene: TRBV7-9; D gene: TRBD1; clone size: -
CDR3 protein: CASRQGTGELFF; CDR3 DNA: TGTGCCAGCAGGCAGGGCACCGGGGAGCTGTTTTTT; J gene: TRBJ2-2; V gene: TRBV7-9; D gene: -; clone size: -
CDR3 protein: CASTPTRVTGELFF; CDR3 DNA: TGTGCCAGCACCCCCACCCGGGTCACCGGGGAGCTGTTTTTT; J gene: TRBJ2-2; V gene: TRBV2; D gene: -; clone size: once
CDR3 protein: CASSLGQGAIRGGYTF; CDR3 DNA: TGCGCCAGCAGCTTGGGACAGGGAGCCATCAGAGGTGGCTACACCTTC; J gene: TRBJ1-2; V gene: TRBV5-1; D gene: TRBD1; clone size: -
CDR3 protein: CASSQDPGLAYEQFF; CDR3 DNA: TGTGCCAGCAGCCAGGACCCGGGACTAGCCTATGAGCAGTTCTTC; J gene: TRBJ2-1; V gene: TRBV4-2; D gene: TRBD2; clone size: -
CDR3 protein: CASSVRQGAYNEQFF; CDR3 DNA: TGCGCCAGCAGCGTAAGACAGGGCGCCTACAATGAGCAGTTCTTC; J gene: TRBJ2-1; V gene: TRBV5-1; D gene: TRBD1; clone size: -
CDR3 protein: CASSFPASEGYGYTF; CDR3 DNA: TGTGCCAGCAGTTTCCCGGCAAGTGAGGGCTATGGCTACACCTTC; J gene: TRBJ1-2; V gene: TRBV28; D gene: -; clone size: few
CDR3 protein: CASSRTGRTYEQYF; CDR3 DNA: TGCGCCAGCAGCCGGACAGGGAGGACCTACGAGCAGTACTTC; J gene: TRBJ2-7; V gene: TRBV5-1; D gene: TRBD1; clone size: -
CDR3 protein: CASSSKQVVPEQYF; CDR3 DNA: TGTGCCAGCTCATCAAAGCAGGTGGTCCCCGAGCAGTACTTC; J gene: TRBJ2-7; V gene: TRBV18; D gene: -; clone size: -
CDR3 protein: CASSLGGKNEQFF; CDR3 DNA: TGTGCCAGCAGTTTAGGAGGGAAGAATGAGCAGTTCTTC; J gene: TRBJ2-1; V gene: TRBV27; D gene: -; clone size: -
CDR3 protein: CATSPSSYNEQFF; CDR3 DNA: TGTGCCACCTCCCCCAGCTCCTACAATGAGCAGTTCTTC; J gene: TRBJ2-1; V gene: TRBV6-4; D gene: -; clone size: -
CDR3 protein: CASSGQGRGEQFF; CDR3 DNA: TGCGCCAGCAGCGGACAGGGAAGAGGTGAGCAGTTCTTC; J gene: TRBJ2-1; V gene: TRBV5-1; D gene: TRBD1; clone size: -
CDR3 protein: CASSPPPGQTFSGYTF; CDR3 DNA: TGTGCCAGCAGCCCACCTCCAGGACAGACGTTCTCTGGCTACACCTTC; J gene: TRBJ1-2; V gene: TRBV5-4; D gene: -; clone size: -
CDR3 protein: CASSSVAIQETQYF; CDR3 DNA: TGTGCCAGCAGCTCCGTAGCCATTCAAGAGACCCAGTACTTC; J gene: TRBJ2-5; V gene: TRBV7-9; D gene: -; clone size: -
CDR3 protein: CAWSRAGTGQFF; CDR3 DNA: TGTGCCTGGAGTCGGGCGGGGACAGGGCAGTTCTTC; J gene: TRBJ2-1; V gene: TRBV30; D gene: TRBD1; clone size: -
CDR3 protein: CASSHRGRDSRAYGYTF; CDR3 DNA: TGTGCCAGCAGTCACCGGGGTCGGGACAGTCGGGCCTATGGCTACACCTTC; J gene: TRBJ1-2; V gene: TRBV27; D gene: TRBD1; clone size: few
CDR3 protein: CASGSGGFATDTQYF; CDR3 DNA: TGTGCCAGCGGCTCAGGGGGCTTTGCCACAGATACGCAGTATTTT; J gene: TRBJ2-3; V gene: TRBV25-1; D gene: TRBD1; clone size: -
CDR3 protein: CASKSDRGKYSNQPQHF; CDR3 DNA: TGTGCCAGCAAGTCGGACAGGGGGAAATATAGCAATCAGCCCCAGCATTTT; J gene: TRBJ1-5; V gene: TRBV28; D gene: TRBD1; clone size: -
CDR3 protein: CATPGRDQPQHF; CDR3 DNA: TGTGCCACCCCGGGGAGGGATCAGCCCCAGCATTTT; J gene: TRBJ1-5; V gene: TRBV6-1; D gene: -; clone size: -
CDR3 protein: CASSSGTGTGGAFF; CDR3 DNA: TGTGCCAGCAGTTCAGGAACCGGGACAGGGGGCGCTTTCTTT; J gene: TRBJ1-1; V gene: TRBV28; D gene: TRBD1; clone size: -
CDR3 protein: CASKRQGDQPQHF; CDR3 DNA: TGTGCCAGTAAAAGGCAGGGCGATCAGCCCCAGCATTTT; J gene: TRBJ1-5; V gene: TRBV19; D gene: -; clone size: -
CDR3 protein: CASSLEQRNTEAFF; CDR3 DNA: TGCGCCAGCAGCTTGGAGCAGCGGAACACTGAAGCTTTCTTT; J gene: TRBJ1-1; V gene: TRBV5-1; D gene: -; clone size: -
CDR3 protein: CASKGASRTTDTQYF; CDR3 DNA: TGTGCCAGCAAGGGGGCCAGCAGGACCACAGATACGCAGTATTTT; J gene: TRBJ2-3; V gene: TRBV6-5; D gene: TRBD1; clone size: -